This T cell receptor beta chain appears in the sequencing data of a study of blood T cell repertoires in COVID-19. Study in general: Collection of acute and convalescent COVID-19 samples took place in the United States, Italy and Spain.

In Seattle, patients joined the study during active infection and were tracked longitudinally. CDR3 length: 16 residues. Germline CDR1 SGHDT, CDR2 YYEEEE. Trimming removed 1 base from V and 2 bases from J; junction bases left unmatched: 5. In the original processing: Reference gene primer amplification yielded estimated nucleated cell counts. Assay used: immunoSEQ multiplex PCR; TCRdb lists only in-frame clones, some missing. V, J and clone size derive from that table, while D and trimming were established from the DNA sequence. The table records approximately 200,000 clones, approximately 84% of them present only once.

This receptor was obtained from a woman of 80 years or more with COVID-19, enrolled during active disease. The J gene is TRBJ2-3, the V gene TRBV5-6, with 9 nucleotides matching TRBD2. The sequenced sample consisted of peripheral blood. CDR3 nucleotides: TGTGCCAGCAGCTTGAGAGCGGGGGGTTTCACAGATACGCAGTATTTT. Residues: CASSLRAGGFTDTQYF.